This TCR beta chain was recorded in a study of T cells after posttransplantation cyclophosphamide. Germline values: CDR1 SGHNT, CDR2 YYREEE (reference sequence). The ends lost 4 bases at V and 5 bases at J; junction bases unmatched: 13. The length of the CDR3 is 17 residues. Repertoires were generated with immunoSEQ multiplex PCR, while TCRdb's copy carries only in-frame clones and drops some. This sample carries a few thousand clones and no singletons, and more than 15% goes to the top ten. Sample share makes this clone medium-sized. Cyclophosphamide on days +3 and +4 followed busulfan-fludarabine conditioning and a marrow graft.

The material was PBMCs, obtained after allogeneic stem cell transplant with posttransplant cyclophosphamide. The TCR comes from a female patient in her 30s who received an allogeneic stem cell transplant from an unrelated donor, was CMV-positive, and had acute and chronic GVHD. The T cells may come from the graft donor. This chain uses TRBV5-4 with TRBJ2-5; TRBD2 aligns across 11 bases. CDR3 sequence reads: CASSPRLAGMTWETQYF. DNA for the CDR3: TGTGCCAGCAGCCCGAGACTAGCGGGAATGACTTGGGAGACCCAGTACTTC.